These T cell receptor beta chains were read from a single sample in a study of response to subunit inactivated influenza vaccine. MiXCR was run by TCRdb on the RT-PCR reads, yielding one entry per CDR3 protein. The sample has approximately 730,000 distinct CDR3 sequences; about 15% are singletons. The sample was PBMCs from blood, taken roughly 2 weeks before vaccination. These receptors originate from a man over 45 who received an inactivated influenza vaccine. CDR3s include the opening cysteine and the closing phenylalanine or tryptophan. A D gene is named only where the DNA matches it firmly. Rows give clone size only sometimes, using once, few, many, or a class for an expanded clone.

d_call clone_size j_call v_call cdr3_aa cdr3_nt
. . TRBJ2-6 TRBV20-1 CSATRLVSGANVLTF TGCAGTGCTACCAGACTAGTTTCTGGGGCCAACGTCCTGACTTTC
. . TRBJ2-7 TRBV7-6 CASSSVASVLGEQYF TGTGCCAGCAGCTCCGTGGCTAGCGTATTAGGCGAGCAGTACTTC
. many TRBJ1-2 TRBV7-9 CASSGHLPGNYGYTF TGTGCCAGCAGCGGCCATCTACCAGGGAACTATGGCTACACCTTC
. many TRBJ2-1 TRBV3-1 CASSLYDGDEQFF TGTGCCAGCAGCCTATACGACGGGGATGAGCAGTTCTTC
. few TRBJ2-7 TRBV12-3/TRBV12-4 CASSHQGGPGRYF TGTGCCAGCAGCCACCAGGGCGGCCCGGGAAGGTACTTC
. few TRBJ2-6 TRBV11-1 CASSLGRISFSGANVLTF TGTGCCAGCAGCTTAGGACGGATATCCTTCTCTGGGGCCAACGTCCTGACTTTC
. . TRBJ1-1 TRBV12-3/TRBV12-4 CASSFVSGEAFF TGTGCCAGCAGTTTCGTGTCTGGAGAAGCTTTCTTT
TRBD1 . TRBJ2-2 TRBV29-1 CSVVPRGPGELFF TGCAGCGTTGTCCCAAGGGGGCCCGGGGAGCTGTTTTTT
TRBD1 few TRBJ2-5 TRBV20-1 CSALGQGDETQYF TGCAGTGCGTTGGGACAGGGGGATGAGACCCAGTACTTC
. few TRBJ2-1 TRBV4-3 CASSQDGRPSSYNEQFF TGCGCCAGCAGCCAAGATGGTAGACCTTCCAGTTACAATGAGCAGTTCTTC
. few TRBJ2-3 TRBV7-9 CASVWQGSTDTQYF TGTGCCAGCGTCTGGCAGGGATCCACAGATACGCAGTATTTT
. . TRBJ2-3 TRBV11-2 CASSLVSTSTDTQYF TGTGCCAGCAGCTTAGTATCGACTAGCACAGATACGCAGTATTTT
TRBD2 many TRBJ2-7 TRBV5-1 CASSFIAGGREQYF TGCGCCAGCAGCTTTATAGCGGGAGGGCGCGAGCAGTACTTC
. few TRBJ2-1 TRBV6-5 CASSYSAGWSYNEQFF TGTGCCAGCAGTTACTCGGCCGGGTGGTCCTACAATGAGCAGTTCTTC
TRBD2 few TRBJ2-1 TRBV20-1 CSALSLAGEVTEQFF TGCAGTGCTCTATCGCTAGCGGGAGAAGTCACTGAGCAGTTCTTC
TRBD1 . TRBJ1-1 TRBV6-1 CASRESTGASLTEAFF TGTGCCAGCAGGGAATCTACAGGGGCCTCGCTTACTGAAGCTTTCTTT
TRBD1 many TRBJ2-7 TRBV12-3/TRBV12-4 CASSPHQGAYEQYF TGTGCCAGCAGTCCCCACCAGGGGGCCTACGAGCAGTACTTC
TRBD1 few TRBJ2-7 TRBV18 CASSPNQGARSSEQYF TGTGCCAGCTCACCGAACCAGGGGGCGAGGTCAAGCGAGCAGTACTTC
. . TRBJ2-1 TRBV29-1 CSVPAPRDEQFF TGCAGCGTACCGGCGCCCCGAGATGAGCAGTTCTTC
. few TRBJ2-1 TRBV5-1 CASSLAASFDEQFF TGCGCCAGCAGCTTGGCCGCCAGTTTTGACGAGCAGTTCTTC
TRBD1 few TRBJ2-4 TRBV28 CASSAPGQGGEAKNIQYF TGTGCCAGCAGTGCACCGGGACAGGGGGGAGAGGCCAAAAACATTCAGTACTTC
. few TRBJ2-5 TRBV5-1 CASSIGGYETQYF TGCGCCAGCAGTATCGGGGGATACGAGACCCAGTACTTC
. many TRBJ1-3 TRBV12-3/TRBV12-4 CASSFHLAGNTIYF TGTGCCAGCAGTTTCCATCTCGCTGGAAACACCATATATTTT
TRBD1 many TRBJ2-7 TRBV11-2 CASSADRVSYEQYF TGTGCCAGCAGCGCGGACAGGGTCTCCTACGAGCAGTACTTC
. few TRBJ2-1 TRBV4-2 CASSQDFRGTGYNEQFF TGTGCCAGCAGCCAAGACTTCAGGGGTACCGGGTACAATGAGCAGTTCTTC
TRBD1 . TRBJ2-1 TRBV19 CASKPGQEHNEQFF TGTGCCAGTAAACCGGGACAGGAGCACAATGAGCAGTTCTTC
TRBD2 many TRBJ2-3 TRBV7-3 CASSRGGPDTQYF TGTGCCAGCTCCCGGGGGGGCCCAGATACGCAGTATTTT
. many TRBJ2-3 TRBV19 CASSPYVLKDTQYF TGTGCCAGTAGTCCGTATGTCCTAAAGGATACGCAGTATTTT
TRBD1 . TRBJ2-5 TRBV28 CASRSPTGGKETQYF TGTGCCAGCAGGAGCCCTACAGGGGGGAAAGAGACCCAGTACTTC